The sequence of this TCR beta chain was determined in a study of cytomegalovirus exposure and HLA in healthy donors. Germline V gene data show CDR1 as SGHAT and CDR2 as FQNNGV. There are 15 residues in the CDR3. The V gene lost 0 bases and the J gene lost 6 bases, with 14 bases spanning the gap. Clones were sequenced by immunoSEQ multiplex PCR, and TCRdb holds only the in-frame ones, with some missing. In the table there are roughly 300,000 clones, roughly 87% of which are singletons. Sequenced sample: PBMCs. This chain joins TRBV11-2 and TRBJ2-5, with D perhaps matching TRBD2 (6 bases). The TCR comes from a woman in her thirties in good health and CMV-seropositive. The CDR3 loop reads CASSLEGGGSQTQYF. DNA of the CDR3: TGTGCCAGCAGCTTAGAGGGGGGTGGGAGCCAGACCCAGTACTTC.